The clone carrying this TCR beta chain was observed at least ten times. The antigen is unknown. One end of the junction fails to match germline, which may point to a read error. This entry is derived from a study of T cells in Graves' hyperthyroidism and ophthalmopathy. Findings of the study overall: Stable hyperthyroidism was separated from ophthalmopathy by a model based on 13 V-J features.

RNA transcripts gave rise to amplified TCR beta CDR3 regions. During a first-round RT-PCR of the TCR CDR3, the HTBI primer set was used. In TCRdb, the multiplex PCR reads were re-called with MiXCR into one record per CDR3 protein. Of some 550,000 distinct CDR3 sequences in the sample, about a fifth were seen once. The sequencing input was blood. The receptor was derived from a man aged 18 to 35 with Graves' hyperthyroidism.

CDR3 coding DNA: TGCGCCAGCAGCTTAGGGAGAAACACTGAAGCTCTCTTT. It specifies CASSLGRNTEALF. The chain is built from TRBV5-1 and TRBJ1-1; no clear D gene. The V gene's germline CDR1 is SGHRS and CDR2 YFSETQ. The CDR3 has 13 residues.